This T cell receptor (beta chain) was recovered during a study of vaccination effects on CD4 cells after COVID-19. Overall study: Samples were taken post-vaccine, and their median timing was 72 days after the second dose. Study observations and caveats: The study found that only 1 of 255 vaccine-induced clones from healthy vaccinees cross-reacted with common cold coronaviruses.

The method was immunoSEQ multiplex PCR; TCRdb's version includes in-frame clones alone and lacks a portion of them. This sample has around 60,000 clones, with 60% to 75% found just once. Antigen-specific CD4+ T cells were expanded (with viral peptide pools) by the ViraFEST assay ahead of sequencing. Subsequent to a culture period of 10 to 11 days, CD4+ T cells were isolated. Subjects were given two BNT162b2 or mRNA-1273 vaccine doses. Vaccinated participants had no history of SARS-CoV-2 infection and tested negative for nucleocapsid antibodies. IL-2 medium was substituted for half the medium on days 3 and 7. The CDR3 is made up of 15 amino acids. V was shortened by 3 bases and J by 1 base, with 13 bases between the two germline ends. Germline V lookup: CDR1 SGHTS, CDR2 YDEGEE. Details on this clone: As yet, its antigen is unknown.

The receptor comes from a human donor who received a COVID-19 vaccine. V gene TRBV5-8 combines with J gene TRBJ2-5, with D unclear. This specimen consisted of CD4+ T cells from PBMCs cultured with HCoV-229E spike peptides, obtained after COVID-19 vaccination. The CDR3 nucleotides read TGTGCCAGCAGCTCACAGCTGGCATCCCAAGAGACCCAGTACTTC. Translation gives CASSSQLASQETQYF.